This T cell receptor (beta chain) was identified in a study of shared clonotypes between healthy human individuals. Healthy adults negative for HIV, lacking recent acute infections or vaccinations, served as donors. Every contributor of samples was a Caucasian grown-up residing in Nashville, Tennessee. There are 13 residues in the CDR3. The germline V and J ends were trimmed by 1 base and 13 bases, with 14 bases remaining between them. Germline loops: CDR1 SSHAT, CDR2 FNYEAQ (reference sequence). Method: immunoSEQ multiplex PCR; TCRdb's copy keeps in-frame clones and lacks some. The sample yields about 100,000 clones, around half seen once.

This TCR was recovered from a woman between 35 and 50 years old in good health. Some clones in this sample may be carry-over from other donors' samples. The V gene is TRBV7-7, the J gene TRBJ2-1; no clear D. The sequencing sample was made of PBMCs. CDR3 nucleotides: TGTGCCAGCAGCTTAGAGTCGTCCTCGAACCAGTTCTTC. The encoded protein is CASSLESSSNQFF.